These T cell receptor beta chains were read from a single sample in a study of sequential checkpoint blockade in melanoma. Only in-frame clones appear in the TCRdb table, and some are missing; sequencing was by immunoSEQ multiplex PCR. Here the sample spans thousands of clones, 20% to 25% being singletons. Sequencing used tumor tissue (inferred from file names), obtained from a patient given nivolumab and ipilimumab in sequence. Every receptor here comes from a human donor with melanoma. The CDR3 runs from the conserved cysteine through the conserved F or W. A D gene is named only where the DNA matches it firmly. Not all rows give a size; the values are once, few, many and, for expanded clones, a class.

>TRBJ1-1|NA|few|TRBV25-1
CASRSQGLWDTEAFF
TGTGCCAGCAGGAGTCAGGGGCTTTGGGACACTGAAGCTTTCTTT
>TRBJ1-6|NA|NA|TRBV30
CAWSSGDTSPLHF
TGTGCCTGGAGTAGTGGCGACACTTCACCCCTCCACTTT
>TRBJ2-3|NA|many|TRBV9
CASSSGPSGSLTDTQYF
TGTGCCAGCAGCTCGGGACCATCCGGCTCACTGACAGATACGCAGTATTTT
>TRBJ2-5|TRBD2|NA|TRBV29-1
CSVTIGGAAETQYF
TGCAGCGTGACGATCGGGGGGGCCGCGGAGACCCAGTACTTC
>TRBJ2-2|NA|once|TRBV19
CASSTRKANTGELFF
TGTGCCAGTAGTACCAGGAAAGCGAACACCGGGGAGCTGTTTTTT
>TRBJ2-4|NA|many|TRBV7-1
CASSFGRGDIQYF
TGTGCCAGCAGCTTCGGCAGGGGTGACATTCAGTACTTC
>TRBJ1-5|TRBD1|NA|TRBV6-7
CASSRVRQGDQPQHF
TGTGCCAGCAGTCGAGTCCGGCAGGGGGATCAGCCCCAGCATTTT
>TRBJ1-1|NA|many|TRBV10-3
CAISELWDTEAFF
TGTGCCATCAGTGAGTTGTGGGACACTGAAGCTTTCTTT
>TRBJ2-6|NA|NA|TRBV6-8
CARGRFGANVLTF
TGTGCCAGAGGTCGGTTCGGGGCCAACGTCCTGACTTTC
>TRBJ2-2|NA|NA|TRBV30
CAWREPNTGELFF
TGTGCCTGGAGGGAACCGAACACCGGGGAGCTGTTTTTT
>TRBJ1-6|TRBD1|few|TRBV28
CASSHGQGNSPLHF
TGTGCCAGCAGCCACGGACAGGGAAATTCACCCCTCCACTTT
>TRBJ1-2|NA|many|TRBV6-8
CASKKTTNYGYTF
TGTGCCAGCAAAAAGACAACTAACTATGGCTACACCTTC
>TRBJ1-4|NA|few|TRBV7-6
CASSLGVSGTRGNEKLFF
TGTGCCAGCAGCTTAGGAGTTTCCGGGACAAGGGGGAATGAAAAACTGTTTTTT
>TRBJ2-1|NA|NA|TRBV25-1
CASSEYTSWAEQFF
TGTGCCAGCAGTGAATATACTAGTTGGGCTGAGCAGTTCTTC
>TRBJ2-5|TRBD1|NA|TRBV19
CASSTGQGGETQYF
TGTGCCAGTAGTACCGGACAGGGGGGGGAGACCCAGTACTTC
>TRBJ2-6|NA|few|TRBV6-8
CAISPPVISGANVLTF
TGTGCCATCAGTCCGCCCGTAATCTCTGGGGCCAACGTCCTGACTTTC
>TRBJ1-4|NA|many|TRBV6-8
CASKDWEGSEKLFF
TGTGCCAGCAAGGACTGGGAGGGCAGTGAAAAACTGTTTTTT
>TRBJ1-2|NA|NA|TRBV28
CASSLHREKGYTF
TGTGCCAGCAGTCTGCACCGGGAGAAAGGCTACACCTTC
>TRBJ1-2|TRBD1|NA|TRBV6-8
CASRDAGTAYYGYTF
TGTGCCAGCAGAGACGCCGGGACAGCCTACTATGGCTACACCTTC
>TRBJ1-2|NA|many|TRBV11-3
CASSFLRGQGGYTF
TGTGCCAGCAGCTTTTTGCGAGGACAAGGCGGCTACACCTTC
>TRBJ2-7|TRBD1|NA|TRBV12-5
CASTDTGGHEQYF
TGTGCCAGCACCGACACAGGGGGTCACGAGCAGTACTTC
>TRBJ1-5|NA|NA|TRBV19
CASSMGPGREPQHF
TGTGCCAGTAGTATGGGGCCGGGTCGAGAGCCCCAGCATTTT
>TRBJ1-5|NA|few|TRBV6-8
CASSSGQLNQPQHF
TGTGCCAGCAGTTCAGGACAGCTAAATCAGCCCCAGCATTTT
>TRBJ2-5|NA|NA|TRBV11-3
CASGADSLQETQYF
TGTGCCAGCGGGGCGGACAGTTTACAAGAGACCCAGTACTTC
>TRBJ1-1|NA|NA|TRBV6-8
CASSYRVSETEAFF
TGTGCCAGCAGTTATAGAGTCTCCGAGACTGAAGCTTTCTTT
>TRBJ1-2|NA|NA|TRBV4-1
CASSQDGLYGYTF
TGCGCCAGCAGCCAAGATGGGTTATATGGCTACACCTTC
>TRBJ2-3|NA|once|TRBV28
CASSLSASGDTQYF
TGTGCCAGCAGTTTAAGTGCCTCAGGGGATACGCAGTATTTT
>TRBJ2-6|NA|medium-sized|TRBV14
CASSQAGANVLTF
TGTGCCAGCAGCCAAGCCGGGGCCAACGTCCTGACTTTC
>TRBJ2-3|TRBD2|once|TRBV5-1
CASSLPSGSTDTQYF
TGCGCCAGCAGCTTGCCTAGCGGAAGCACAGATACGCAGTATTTT
>TRBJ1-6|TRBD1|medium-sized|TRBV11-3
CASSAGTVYNSPLHF
TGTGCCAGCAGCGCCGGGACAGTCTATAATTCACCCCTCCACTTT
>TRBJ2-2|TRBD1|NA|TRBV19
CASSIRDRAAGELFF
TGTGCCAGTAGTATACGGGACAGGGCGGCCGGGGAGCTGTTTTTT
>TRBJ2-7|TRBD1|many|TRBV11-3
CASSSWTGGSYEQYF
TGTGCCAGCAGCTCCTGGACAGGGGGCTCCTACGAGCAGTACTTC
>TRBJ2-2|TRBD2|NA|TRBV19
CASSLGGEGTGELFF
TGTGCCAGTAGTCTCGGCGGGGAGGGGACCGGGGAGCTGTTTTTT
>TRBJ2-3|NA|NA|TRBV6-8
CASSNLPAGDTQYF
TGTGCCAGCAGCAACCTACCCGCAGGAGATACGCAGTATTTT
>TRBJ2-1|NA|few|TRBV27
CASKQSGSNEQFF
TGTGCCAGTAAGCAATCGGGGAGCAATGAGCAGTTCTTC
>TRBJ2-7|NA|many|TRBV11-3
CASSLTDVLSYEQYF
TGTGCCAGCAGCTTAACAGATGTCCTATCGTACGAGCAGTACTTC
>TRBJ1-3|NA|NA|TRBV19
CASSRGGGNTIYF
TGTGCCAGTAGTCGGGGAGGTGGAAACACCATATATTTT
>TRBJ2-1|TRBD1|NA|TRBV9
CASSVGGQVYNEQFF
TGTGCCAGCAGCGTCGGGGGACAGGTTTACAATGAGCAGTTCTTC
>TRBJ1-2|NA|NA|TRBV19
CASSIGFNYGYTF
TGTGCCAGTAGTATCGGGTTTAACTATGGCTACACCTTC
>TRBJ2-7|NA|NA|TRBV25-1
CASSEGGIYEQYF
TGTGCCAGCAGTGAAGGGGGTATCTACGAGCAGTACTTC
>TRBJ1-1|NA|NA|TRBV29-1
CSAADTFGEAFF
TGCAGCGCCGCCGATACATTTGGGGAAGCTTTCTTT
>TRBJ1-5|NA|NA|TRBV19
CASSPVNRGQPQHF
TGTGCCAGTAGTCCCGTAAATCGGGGTCAGCCCCAGCATTTT
>TRBJ1-6|NA|many|TRBV11-3
CASSLLFSGGSPLHF
TGTGCCAGCAGCTTATTATTTTCCGGGGGATCACCCCTCCACTTT
>TRBJ1-2|NA|NA|TRBV9
CASSGIGEGYTF
TGTGCCAGCAGCGGTATAGGGGAGGGCTACACCTTC
>TRBJ1-4|NA|NA|TRBV18
CASSPGRGLPILFF
TGTGCCAGCTCACCAGGGAGGGGACTGCCTATTCTGTTTTTT
>TRBJ2-5|NA|many|TRBV11-3
CASSEGTFKETQYF
TGTGCCAGCAGCGAGGGGACTTTCAAAGAGACCCAGTACTTC
>TRBJ2-7|NA|many|TRBV11-3
CASRKEGGSYEQYF
TGTGCCAGCAGAAAAGAGGGGGGATCCTACGAGCAGTACTTC
>TRBJ1-2|TRBD1|medium-sized|TRBV29-1
CSVVGRGPGGYTF
TGCAGCGTTGTGGGGAGGGGGCCTGGCGGCTACACCTTC
>TRBJ1-5|NA|many|TRBV11-3
CASSSGGSWRNQPQHF
TGTGCCAGCAGCTCCGGAGGGTCATGGCGCAATCAGCCCCAGCATTTT
>TRBJ1-3|NA|many|TRBV11-3
CASSLNGGFGNTIYF
TGTGCCAGCAGCTTAAACGGAGGATTTGGAAACACCATATATTTT
>TRBJ1-1|NA|NA|TRBV25-1
CASSGLGENTEAFF
TGTGCCAGCAGTGGTCTAGGGGAGAACACTGAAGCTTTCTTT
>TRBJ1-2|NA|many|TRBV11-3
CASSPPTGRSNYGYTF
TGTGCCAGCAGCCCCCCCACAGGCCGTTCTAACTATGGCTACACCTTC
>TRBJ1-3|TRBD1|few|TRBV18
CASSPGTGFGNTIYF
TGTGCCAGCTCACCCGGGACAGGGTTCGGAAACACCATATATTTT
>TRBJ2-7|NA|NA|TRBV29-1
CSVRSGRSSGEQYF
TGCAGCGTGCGGTCGGGCAGGTCCTCGGGGGAGCAGTACTTC
>TRBJ2-1|TRBD1|few|TRBV19
CASSIPRQGPYNEQFF
TGTGCCAGTAGTATCCCCAGACAGGGCCCCTACAATGAGCAGTTCTTC